This T cell receptor beta chain is drawn from a study of OX40 agonist ivuxolimab in advanced cancers. At the level of the study: Averaging 60 years in age, with a range of roughly 20 to 90, the cohort was 65% to 90% male. Overall study results and limits: Still undetermined is the antigen specificity of the expanded peripheral T cells. In the 0.1-3.0 mg/kg groups, partial responders showed among the lowest expansion.

Details on this clone: Its antigen is unknown.

Measured with immunoSEQ multiplex PCR; TCRdb has only the in-frame clones, and not every one. The sample lists tens of thousands of clones; just over 90% were seen once. The source of this sequence is an adult with an advanced solid tumor such as melanoma, head and neck, liver or kidney cancer. Sequenced here: CD4+ or CD8+ T cells sorted from blood, sampled in a trial of the OX40 agonist ivuxolimab.

The CDR3 coding sequence is TGTGCCAGCAGTTTCGTACGGCTCCAAGAGACCCAGTACTTC. It encodes CASSFVRLQETQYF. The chain combines TRBV28 with TRBJ2-5; no clear D gene. This CDR3 contains 14 residues. CDR1 MDHEN and CDR2 SYDVKM come from the germline V gene. The V end was cut by 3 bases, the J end by 1 base, with 9 bases between.